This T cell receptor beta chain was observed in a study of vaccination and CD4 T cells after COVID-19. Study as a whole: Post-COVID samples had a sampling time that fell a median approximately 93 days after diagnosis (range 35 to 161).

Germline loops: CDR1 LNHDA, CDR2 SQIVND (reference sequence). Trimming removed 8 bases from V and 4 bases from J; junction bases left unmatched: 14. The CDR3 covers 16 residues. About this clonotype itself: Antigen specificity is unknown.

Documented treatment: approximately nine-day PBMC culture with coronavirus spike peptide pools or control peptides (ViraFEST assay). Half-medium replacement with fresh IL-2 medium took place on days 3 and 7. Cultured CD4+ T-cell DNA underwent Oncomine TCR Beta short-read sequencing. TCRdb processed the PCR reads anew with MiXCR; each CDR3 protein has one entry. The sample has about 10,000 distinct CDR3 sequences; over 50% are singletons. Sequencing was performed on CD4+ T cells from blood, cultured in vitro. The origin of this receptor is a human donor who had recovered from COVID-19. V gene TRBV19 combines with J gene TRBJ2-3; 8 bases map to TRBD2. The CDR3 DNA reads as TGTGCCAGTCGACCTACCCCGCGGGGGGCGGCAGATACGCAGTATTTT. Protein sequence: CASRPTPRGAADTQYF. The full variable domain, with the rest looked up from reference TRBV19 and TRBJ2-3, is DGGITQSPKYLFRKEGQNVTLSCEQNLNHDAMYWYRQDPGQGLRLIYYSQIVNDFQKGDIAEGYSVSREKKESFPLTVTSAQKNPTAFYLCASRPTPRGAADTQYFGPGTRLTVL.